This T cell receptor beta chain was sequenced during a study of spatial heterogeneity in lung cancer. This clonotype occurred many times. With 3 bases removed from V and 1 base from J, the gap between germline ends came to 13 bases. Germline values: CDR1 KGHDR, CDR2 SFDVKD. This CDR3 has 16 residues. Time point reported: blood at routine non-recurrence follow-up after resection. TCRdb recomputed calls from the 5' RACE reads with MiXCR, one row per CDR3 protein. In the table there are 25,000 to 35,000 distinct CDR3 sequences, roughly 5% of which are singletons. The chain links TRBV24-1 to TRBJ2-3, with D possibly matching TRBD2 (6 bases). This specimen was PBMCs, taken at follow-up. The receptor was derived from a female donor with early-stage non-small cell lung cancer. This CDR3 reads CATSDRTSLGTDTQYF. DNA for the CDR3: TGTGCCACCAGTGATCGCACTAGCCTGGGCACAGATACGCAGTATTTT.